This TCR beta chain was sequenced during a study of T cells in localized non-small cell lung cancer. Whole-study results and caveats: Among blood samples, higher T cell density accompanied longer overall survival. Adjacent lung tissue had a median roughly 55 of the top 100 clones found in the tumor. Because sequencing included only one region (of the tumor), heterogeneity remains possible. Uninvolved adjacent lung had the highest recorded T cell clonality, with tumor below it.

Method: immunoSEQ multiplex PCR; TCRdb's copy keeps in-frame clones and lacks some. Of about 51,000 clones in the sample, 81% are singletons; the top ten hold over 15%. Regarding this clone: As yet, its antigen is unknown.

CDR1 and CDR2 from the germline V gene are LNHNV and YYDKDF (reference sequence). There are 16 residues in the CDR3. V dropped 0 bases and J dropped 4 bases, with 15 bases sitting between them. The sample consisted of peripheral blood mononuclear cells, taken before any cancer treatment. The gene calls are TRBV15 and TRBJ1-2; D ambiguous. This clonotype was obtained from a man between 40 and 69 years old with stage III lung adenocarcinoma. The CDR3, as DNA: TGTGCCACCAGCAGAGATAGTACAGCCGGAAGCTATGGCTACACCTTC. It is translated as CATSRDSTAGSYGYTF.